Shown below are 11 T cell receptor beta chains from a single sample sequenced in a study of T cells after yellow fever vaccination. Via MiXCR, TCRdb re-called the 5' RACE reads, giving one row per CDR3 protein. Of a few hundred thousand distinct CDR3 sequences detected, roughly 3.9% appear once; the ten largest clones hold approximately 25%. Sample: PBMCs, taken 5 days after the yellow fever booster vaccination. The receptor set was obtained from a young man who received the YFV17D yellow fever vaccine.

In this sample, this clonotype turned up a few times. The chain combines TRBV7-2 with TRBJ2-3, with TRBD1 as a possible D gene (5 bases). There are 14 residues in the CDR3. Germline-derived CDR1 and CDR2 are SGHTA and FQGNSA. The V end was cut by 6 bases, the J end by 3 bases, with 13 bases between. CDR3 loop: CASRSGSRTDTQYF. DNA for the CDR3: TGTGCCAGCAGGTCAGGGTCAAGGACAGATACGCAGTATTTT.

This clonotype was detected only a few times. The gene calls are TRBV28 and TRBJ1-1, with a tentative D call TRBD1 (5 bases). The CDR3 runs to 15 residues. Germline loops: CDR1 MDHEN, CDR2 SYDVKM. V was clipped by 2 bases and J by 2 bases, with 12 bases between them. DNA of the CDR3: TGTGCCAGCAGTTTAGGGGCAGGCCCTAACACTGAAGCTTTCTTT. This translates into CASSLGAGPNTEAFF. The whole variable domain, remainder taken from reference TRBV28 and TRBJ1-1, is DVKVTQSSRYLVKRTGEKVFLECVQDMDHENMFWYRQDPGLGLRLIYFSYDVKMKEKGDIPEGYSVSREKKERFSLILESASTNQTSMYLCASSLGAGPNTEAFFGQGTRLTVV.

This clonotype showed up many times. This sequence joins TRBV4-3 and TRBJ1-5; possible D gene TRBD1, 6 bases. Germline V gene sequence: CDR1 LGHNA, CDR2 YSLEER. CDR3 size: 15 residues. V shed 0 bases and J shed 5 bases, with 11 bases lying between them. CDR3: CASSQEGGWDQPQHF. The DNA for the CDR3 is TGCGCCAGCAGCCAAGAAGGGGGGTGGGATCAGCCCCAGCATTTT.

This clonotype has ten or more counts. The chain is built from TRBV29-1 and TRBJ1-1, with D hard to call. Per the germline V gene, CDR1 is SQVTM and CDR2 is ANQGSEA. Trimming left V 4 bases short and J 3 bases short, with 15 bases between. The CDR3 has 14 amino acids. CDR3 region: CSVAWGQTYTEAFF. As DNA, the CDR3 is TGCAGCGTTGCTTGGGGTCAAACCTACACTGAAGCTTTCTTT.

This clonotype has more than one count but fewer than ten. The CDR3 nucleotides are TGCGCCAGCAGCATTACGGCGAGTAATTCACCCCTCCACTTT. Translating gives CASSITASNSPLHF. This rearrangement joins TRBV5-1 to TRBJ1-6; D unresolved. V was shortened by 4 bases and J by 6 bases, with 11 bases between the two germline ends. Per germline, CDR1 SGHRS and CDR2 YFSETQ. This CDR3 has 14 amino acids.

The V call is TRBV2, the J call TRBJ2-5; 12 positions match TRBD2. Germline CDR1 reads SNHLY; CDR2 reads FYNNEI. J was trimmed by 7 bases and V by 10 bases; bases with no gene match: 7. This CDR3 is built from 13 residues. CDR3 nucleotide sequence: TGTGCCACGACTAGCGGGGGCATTCGGACCCAGTACTTC. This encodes CATTSGGIRTQYF.

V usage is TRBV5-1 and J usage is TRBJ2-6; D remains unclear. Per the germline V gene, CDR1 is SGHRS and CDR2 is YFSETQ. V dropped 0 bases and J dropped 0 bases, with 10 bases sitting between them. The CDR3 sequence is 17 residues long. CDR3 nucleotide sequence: TGCGCCAGCAGCTTGGGACAAACCGTCTCTGGGGCCAACGTCCTGACTTTC. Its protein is CASSLGQTVSGANVLTF.

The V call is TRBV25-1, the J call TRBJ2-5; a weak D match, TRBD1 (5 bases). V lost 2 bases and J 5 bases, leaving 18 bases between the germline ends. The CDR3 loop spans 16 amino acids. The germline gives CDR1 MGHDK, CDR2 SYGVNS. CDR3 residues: CASSERLVGRRETQYF. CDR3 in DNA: TGTGCCAGCAGTGAACGGCTTGTGGGGCGCCGGGAGACCCAGTACTTC.

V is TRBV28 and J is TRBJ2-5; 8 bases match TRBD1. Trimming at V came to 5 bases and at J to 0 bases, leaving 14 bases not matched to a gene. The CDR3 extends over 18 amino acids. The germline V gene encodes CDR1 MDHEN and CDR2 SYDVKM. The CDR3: CASSLTMGGQDDQETQYF. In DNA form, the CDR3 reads TGTGCCAGCAGTCTCACAATGGGGGGACAGGACGACCAAGAGACCCAGTACTTC.

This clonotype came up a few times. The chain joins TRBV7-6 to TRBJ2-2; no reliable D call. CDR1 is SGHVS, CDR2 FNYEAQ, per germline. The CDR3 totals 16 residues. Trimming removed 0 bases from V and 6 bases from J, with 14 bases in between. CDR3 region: CASSLASVSTPGELFF. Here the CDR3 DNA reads TGTGCCAGCAGCTTAGCGTCGGTATCAACTCCCGGGGAGCTGTTTTTT.

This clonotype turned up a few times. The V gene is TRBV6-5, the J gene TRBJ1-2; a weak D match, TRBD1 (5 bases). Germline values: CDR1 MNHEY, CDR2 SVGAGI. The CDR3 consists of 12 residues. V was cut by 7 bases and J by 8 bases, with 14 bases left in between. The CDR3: CASTDGARGYTF. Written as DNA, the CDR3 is TGTGCCAGCACGGACGGGGCAAGAGGCTACACCTTC.